This TCR beta chain was captured in a study of CXCR3-negative and CXCR3-positive naive CD8 T cells. General study findings and limits: The level of CXCR3 expression partially decreased after cryopreservation; the majority of assays used fresh PBMCs. Naive cells, whether CXCR3-negative or CXCR3-positive, had similar TRBV-TRBJ usage, while memory cells differed.

The CDR3 covers 17 residues. Germline-derived CDR1 and CDR2 are SNHLY and FYNNEI. CD45RO-CCR7+CD27+CD95- was the phenotype of naive CD8+ T cells. In regard to this clonotype: What it binds is unknown.

UMI-tagged TRB cDNA libraries were built via 5' RACE. One entry per CDR3 protein, without DNA, is what TCRdb gives after re-calling the 5' RACE reads. The specimen's table records 40,000 to 50,000 distinct CDR3 sequences. The TCR comes from a human donor in good health. Some clones in this sample may be carry-over from other donors' samples. Sequenced: naive CXCR3- CD8+ T cells from blood. The sample's subset: CD45RO-CCR7+CD27+CD95- naive CD8+ T cells lacking CXCR3 (TNR3-). The J gene is TRBJ2-3, the V gene TRBV2; TCRdb's D gene call, TRBD2, goes unchecked for lack of DNA. Here the CDR3 reads CASSEQGLADATDTQYF.